This T cell receptor beta chain came from a study of T cell changes during pregnancy in multiple sclerosis. Using immunoSEQ multiplex PCR, the repertoire was profiled, and TCRdb retains in-frame clones only, with some absent. The sample lists some 38,000 clones; 75% to 95% were seen once. Per germline, CDR1 SGHDT and CDR2 YYEEEE. The V gene lost 1 base and the J gene lost 9 bases, with 13 bases spanning the gap. This CDR3 region has 13 residues. This TCR was recovered from a female donor with multiple sclerosis, enrolled in a pregnancy study. Source: CD8+ T cells from peripheral blood mononuclear cells, taken after pregnancy. The chain recombines TRBV5-6 with TRBJ1-1; D ambiguous. The CDR3 coding sequence is TGTGCCAGCAGCTTGATCCCGCGGGATAAAGCTTTCTTT. Translating it yields CASSLIPRDKAFF.